This is a list of T cell receptor beta chains from one sample in a study of blood T cells in healthy people across ages. From the 5' RACE reads, TCRdb called clonotypes with MiXCR, one entry per CDR3 protein. The sample contains just under 550,000 distinct CDR3 sequences, 24% of which appear only once. This sample also appeared in a second study, on T cells of mothers and their children.

The sample taken for sequencing was blood. The receptors originated from a boy between 10 and 17 years old in good health. Both conserved end residues are trimmed from each CDR3.

v_gene: TRBV28; j_gene: TRBJ2-7; CDR3aa: ASSLWTGGSEQY
v_gene: TRBV29-1; j_gene: TRBJ2-1; CDR3aa: SVSASGSTDEQF
v_gene: TRBV20-1; j_gene: TRBJ2-5; CDR3aa: SARDFTGKETQY
v_gene: TRBV27; j_gene: TRBJ2-5; CDR3aa: ASIDRAKTQY
v_gene: TRBV25-1; j_gene: TRBJ2-5; CDR3aa: ASTRGQGFGETQY
v_gene: TRBV28; j_gene: TRBJ1-2; CDR3aa: ASSSSLYGYT
v_gene: TRBV24-1; j_gene: TRBJ2-7; CDR3aa: ATSDPGTGELNHEQY
v_gene: TRBV7-2; j_gene: -; CDR3aa: ASSLVFSGGRGVYEQY
v_gene: TRBV10-3; j_gene: TRBJ2-2; CDR3aa: AISERTHTGELF
v_gene: TRBV7-2; j_gene: TRBJ2-4; CDR3aa: ASSLGGLAGVTKNIQY
v_gene: TRBV12-5; j_gene: TRBJ2-2; CDR3aa: ASGLVLLGGNTGELF
v_gene: TRBV7-2; j_gene: TRBJ2-1; CDR3aa: ASSLGSYNEQF
v_gene: TRBV5-4; j_gene: TRBJ2-2; CDR3aa: ASSLTGGTGELF
v_gene: TRBV28; j_gene: TRBJ2-5; CDR3aa: ASSFGRDRETQY
v_gene: TRBV4-3; j_gene: TRBJ2-4; CDR3aa: ASSQVREGWAKNIQY
v_gene: TRBV28; j_gene: -; CDR3aa: ASSFRLAGGNEQF
v_gene: TRBV7-9; j_gene: TRBJ2-7; CDR3aa: ASSLGRVSSSYEQY
v_gene: TRBV12-3/TRBV12-4; j_gene: TRBJ1-3; CDR3aa: ASNPGQGPGNTIY
v_gene: TRBV7-9; j_gene: TRBJ2-5; CDR3aa: ASGLLETQY
v_gene: TRBV6-1; j_gene: TRBJ2-7; CDR3aa: ASSEARTYEQY
v_gene: TRBV3-1; j_gene: TRBJ2-7; CDR3aa: ASSWREISYEQY
v_gene: TRBV6-6; j_gene: TRBJ2-7; CDR3aa: ASGTNYEQY
v_gene: TRBV27; j_gene: TRBJ2-1; CDR3aa: ASSLLTSGGRNNEQF
v_gene: TRBV2; j_gene: TRBJ1-5; CDR3aa: ASSEGPGYLNQPQH
v_gene: TRBV12-3/TRBV12-4; j_gene: TRBJ2-2; CDR3aa: ASNSQPDAGELF
v_gene: TRBV20-1; j_gene: TRBJ2-5; CDR3aa: SALLAGVYQETQY
v_gene: TRBV18; j_gene: TRBJ2-7; CDR3aa: ASSPPGGQGIEQY